This paragraph covers one TCR beta chain sequence. The trim removed 6 bases at V and 7 bases at J, leaving 5 bases unmatched. Germline CDR1 is MRHNA and CDR2 is SNTAGT. The CDR3 extends over 14 amino acids. Original data processing: Amplified reference gene primers provided the basis for estimating nucleated cell counts. Here immunoSEQ multiplex PCR was the method, and the copy in TCRdb shows in-frame clones only, minus some. V and J calls and clone size are those listed in that table; D and trimming were worked out from the DNA. The profile shows about 220,000 clones, roughly four fifths of them singletons. This sample was included in a study of blood T cell repertoires in COVID-19. For the study at large: Samples came from the United States, Italy and Spain, spanning acute and convalescent COVID-19. In each case, the material was cDNA or gDNA derived from T cells, B-cell-depleted T cells, or PBMCs.

Sequencing was carried out using peripheral blood. The clonotype originates from a woman aged 70-85 years with acute or convalescent COVID-19. The chain links TRBV6-4 to TRBJ1-6, with TRBD1 matching over 8 bases. CDR3 sequence reads: CASRDTGGNSPLHF. CDR3 sequence (DNA): TGTGCCAGCAGGGATACAGGGGGGAATTCACCCCTCCACTTT.